Listed here are 32 T cell receptor beta chains from one sample, sequenced in a study of memory CD4+ T cells and cytomegalovirus serostatus. Measured with immunoSEQ multiplex PCR; TCRdb has only the in-frame clones, and not every one. The sample lists 46,000 or so clones; about 73% were seen once. Single viable CD3+CD4+CD8-CD45RO+ cells were sorted as the memory CD4+ T cells. Sequenced input: memory CD4+ T cells from blood. Receptors originate from an adult in good health and CMV-seronegative.

The rearrangement uses TRBV5-1 and TRBJ1-1, with a weak D call TRBD1 (5 bases). Germline values: CDR1 SGHRS, CDR2 YFSETQ. This CDR3 region has 15 residues. Between the trimmed V and J ends, which lost 4 bases and 2 bases, there was a span of 15 bases. The CDR3 protein is CASSEGRVGNTEAFF. In DNA, the CDR3 is TGCGCCAGCAGCGAGGGGAGGGTAGGAAACACTGAAGCTTTCTTT.

CDR3 DNA sequence: TGTGCCAGCAGTACGGAGGCCCGAGGCTATGGCTACACCTTC. This gives the protein CASSTEARGYGYTF. The V and J genes are TRBV5-4 and TRBJ1-2; D not resolved. CDR3 length equals 14 residues. Germline V lookup: CDR1 SGHNT, CDR2 YYREEE (reference sequence). The V and J ends lost 5 bases and 4 bases respectively, with 15 bases between them.

This chain joins TRBV25-1 and TRBJ1-3; D possibly corresponds to TRBD1 (5 bases). V was pared by 5 bases and J by 0 bases, with 14 bases between. CDR1 is MGHDK and CDR2 is SYGVNS in the germline V gene. This CDR3 spans 16 amino acids. The CDR3, as DNA: TGTGCCAGCAGTCCACCCGGGACGGTCTCTGGAAACACCATATATTTT. Amino acid sequence: CASSPPGTVSGNTIYF.

The V gene is TRBV7-3, the J gene TRBJ2-2; D unresolved. The CDR3 is 16 amino acids. V lost 2 bases and J 2 bases, leaving 12 bases between the germline ends. Germline loops: CDR1 SGHTA, CDR2 FQGTGA. In DNA, the CDR3 is TGTGCCAGCAGCTTAGGTTCCCTGGCCAACACCGGGGAGCTGTTTTTT. Translated, it gives CASSLGSLANTGELFF.

The table lists this clone with a count of one. The chain recombines TRBV18 with TRBJ1-2; 8 bases match TRBD1. The CDR3 extends over 14 amino acids. The germline gives CDR1 KGHSH, CDR2 LQKENI. The V and J ends lost 6 bases and 8 bases, in that order; junction bases with no gene match: 11. CDR3 in DNA: TGTGCCAGCTCCTCCTCGGACAGGGTCAAGGGCTACACCTTC. Residues: CASSSSDRVKGYTF.

Here the CDR3 reads CASSFQGNTEAFF. CDR3 sequence (DNA): TGTGCCAGCAGCTTTCAGGGGAACACTGAAGCTTTCTTT. The J gene is TRBJ1-1, the V gene TRBV7-9; D might be TRBD1 (5 bases). Germline values: CDR1 SEHNR, CDR2 FQNEAQ (reference sequence). This CDR3 contains 13 residues. V was cut by 3 bases and J by 1 base, with 6 bases left in between.

V is TRBV6-6 and J is TRBJ1-5; D not certain. This CDR3 spans 15 amino acids. The germline CDR1 and CDR2 sequences are MNHNY and SVGAGI (reference sequence). V lost 5 bases to trimming and J lost 0 bases, with 11 bases between them. The CDR3 reads CASSPPGASNQPQHF. CDR3 DNA: TGTGCCAGCAGTCCCCCAGGAGCTAGCAATCAGCCCCAGCATTTT.

The rearrangement joins TRBV18 to TRBJ2-5, with D perhaps matching TRBD2 (7 bases). CDR3 length: 14 amino acids. CDR1 and CDR2 (germline): KGHSH, LQKENI. V lost 2 bases to trimming and J lost 7 bases, with 14 bases between them. CDR3 coding DNA: TGTGCCAGCTCACCAGGCGGGGGCCCGGGGACCCAGTACTTC. Residues: CASSPGGGPGTQYF.

The gene calls are TRBV11-2 and TRBJ1-3, with D uncertain. Germline CDR1 and CDR2: SGHAT and FQNNGV. The CDR3 runs 15 residues. The V gene lost 2 bases and the J gene lost 0 bases, with 8 bases spanning the gap. The CDR3 sequence is CASSLLQFSGNTIYF. DNA for the CDR3: TGTGCCAGCAGCTTATTACAATTCTCTGGAAACACCATATATTTT.

This clone was counted once. V usage is TRBV6-5 and J usage is TRBJ1-1, with D hard to call. The germline V gene encodes CDR1 MNHEY and CDR2 SVGAGI. V shed 2 bases and J shed 5 bases, with 12 bases lying between them. This CDR3 contains 14 residues. In DNA form, the CDR3 reads TGTGCCAGCAGTTACGAACAGAGGGTGACTGAAGCTTTCTTT. Protein product: CASSYEQRVTEAFF.

This clone was seen a single time. The chain carries TRBV9 and TRBJ2-2, with TRBD2 matching 10 bases. Germline V gene data show CDR1 as SGDLS and CDR2 as YYNGEE. V shed 2 bases and J 1 base; nucleotides not matched to a gene: 5. The CDR3 is 17 residues long. The CDR3 sequence: CASSVQERGGNTGELFF. CDR3 nucleotide sequence: TGTGCCAGCAGCGTCCAAGAGCGGGGGGGGAACACCGGGGAGCTGTTTTTT.

This clone appeared a few times. DNA for the CDR3: TGTGCCAGCAGCTCCCTGGATACGCAGTATTTT. Its translation: CASSSLDTQYF. The chain carries TRBV9 and TRBJ2-3; no reliable D call. The V end lost 4 bases, the J end lost 6 bases, and 6 bases lay between the germline ends. In germline, CDR1 is SGDLS, CDR2 YYNGEE. The CDR3 has 11 amino acids.

This clone was counted a few times. The rearrangement joins TRBV5-1 to TRBJ2-6; TRBD1 might be the D (5 bases). Trimming took off 5 bases at V and 0 bases at J, with 9 bases between the two ends. Germline V gives CDR1 SGHRS, CDR2 YFSETQ. CDR3 size: 15 residues. The CDR3 spells CASSQQDSGANVLTF. The CDR3 DNA is TGCGCCAGCAGTCAACAGGACTCTGGGGCCAACGTCCTGACTTTC.

This chain joins TRBV6-5 and TRBJ2-7; D call uncertain. CDR1 is MNHEY, CDR2 SVGAGI, per germline. V shed 6 bases and J shed 5 bases, with 14 bases lying between them. The CDR3 has 13 amino acids. The CDR3 protein is CASSPPGSNEQYF. The CDR3 nucleotides read TGTGCCAGCAGCCCCCCCGGGTCCAACGAGCAGTACTTC.

This clone appeared once. The J gene is TRBJ2-7, the V gene TRBV10-3; 10 bases map to TRBD1. Germline CDR1 and CDR2: ENHRY and SYGVKD. J gave up 3 bases and V 2 bases, and 7 bases lay outside the gene matches. The CDR3 is 16 residues long. CDR3 loop: CAISEGQGQGIYEQYF. The DNA for the CDR3 is TGTGCCATCAGTGAGGGACAGGGACAGGGGATCTACGAGCAGTACTTC.

This chain links TRBV19 with TRBJ1-5; D possibly corresponds to TRBD1 (6 bases). CDR3 length equals 19 residues. With 10 bases removed from V and 3 bases from J, the gap between germline ends came to 31 bases. CDR1 and CDR2 (germline): LNHDA, SQIVND (reference sequence). The CDR3 region is CANPRSGYEGVTHNQPQHF. The CDR3, as DNA: TGTGCCAACCCCCGGTCGGGTTATGAGGGGGTAACCCACAATCAGCCCCAGCATTTT.

This clone turned up a few times. V and J are TRBV5-1 and TRBJ2-2; no firm D call. This CDR3 is 14 amino acids long. V was pared by 4 bases and J by 1 base, with 8 bases between. The germline V gene encodes CDR1 SGHRS and CDR2 YFSETQ. CDR3 coding DNA: TGCGCCAGCAGCCCGTACATGAACACCGGGGAGCTGTTTTTT. It codes for CASSPYMNTGELFF.

V usage is TRBV5-1 and J usage is TRBJ2-2; D remains unclear. Trimming pared 0 bases from V and 0 bases from J, leaving 6 bases between. Germline values: CDR1 SGHRS, CDR2 YFSETQ. The CDR3 spans 15 residues. The CDR3 is CASSLAGPNTGELFF. CDR3 DNA sequence: TGCGCCAGCAGCTTGGCAGGCCCGAACACCGGGGAGCTGTTTTTT.

The chain couples TRBV7-3 to TRBJ2-5, with TRBD2 matching 8 bases. Germline V gene data show CDR1 as SGHTA and CDR2 as FQGTGA. CDR3 size: 14 residues. Trimming removed 3 bases from V and 4 bases from J; junction bases left unmatched: 4. The CDR3 protein is CASSFGGGRETQYF. The CDR3 DNA sequence: TGTGCCAGCAGCTTCGGGGGGGGCCGAGAGACCCAGTACTTC.

V is TRBV7-2 and J is TRBJ1-1; the match to TRBD1 covers 7 bases. CDR3 length equals 14 residues. CDR1 is SGHTA, CDR2 FQGNSA, per germline. With V trimmed by 5 bases and J by 11 bases, 14 bases remained unmatched. The DNA of the CDR3 is TGTGCCAGCAGCCCAAGGACCGGCCAGGGGGATGCTTTCTTT. Protein: CASSPRTGQGDAFF.

J is TRBJ1-4 and V is TRBV7-9, with TRBD1 identical over 7 bases. V lost 5 bases to trimming and J lost 4 bases; unmatched junction nucleotides: 4. The CDR3 sequence is 14 residues long. Germline V gene sequence: CDR1 SEHNR, CDR2 FQNEAQ (reference sequence). In DNA form, the CDR3 reads TGTGCCAGCAGCACACAGGGGATTAATGAAAAACTGTTTTTT. Its translation is CASSTQGINEKLFF.

This chain links TRBV11-2 with TRBJ2-7; TRBD2 aligns across 7 bases. CDR3 size: 15 residues. The V gene end was trimmed by 5 bases and the J gene end by 0 bases; junction bases not matched to a gene: 7. Germline V CDR1 and CDR2: SGHAT, FQNNGV. This CDR3 is CASSPLGGFSYEQYF. As DNA, the CDR3 is TGTGCCAGCAGCCCCCTGGGAGGGTTCTCCTACGAGCAGTACTTC. The full variable domain, rest sourced from reference TRBV11-2 and TRBJ2-7, is EAGVAQSPRYKIIEKRQSVAFWCNPISGHATLYWYQQILGQGPKLLIQFQNNGVVDDSQLPKDRFSAERLKGVDSTLKIQPAKLEDSAVYLCASSPLGGFSYEQYFGPGTRLTVT.

V and J are TRBV11-1 and TRBJ1-2, with D unresolved. From germline, CDR1 is SGHAT and CDR2 FQDESV (reference sequence). V lost 0 bases and J lost 6, with 5 bases in between. The CDR3 runs 12 residues. In DNA form, the CDR3 reads TGTGCCAGCAGCTTAGCGACGGATGGCTACACCTTC. It translates to CASSLATDGYTF.

In the case of this clone: This likely comes from a read error, as the CDR3 has no conserved phenylalanine or tryptophan at its end. V and J are TRBV11-2 and TRBJ2-7, with 7 bases identical to TRBD2. Germline V gives CDR1 SGHAT, CDR2 FQNNGV. V shed 2 bases and J 2 bases; nucleotides not matched to a gene: 6. The CDR3 is made up of 15 amino acids. This CDR3 reads CASSLSPGGAYEQYL. Here the CDR3 DNA reads TGTGCCAGCAGCTTATCGCCGGGGGGAGCCTACGAGCAGTACCTC.

In its sample, this clone was seen a few times. J is TRBJ1-4 and V is TRBV5-1; the D gene is possibly TRBD1 (5 bases). CDR1 and CDR2 from the germline V gene are SGHRS and YFSETQ. The CDR3 sequence is 16 residues long. Trimming left V 4 bases short and J 2 bases short, with 15 bases between. CDR3 amino acids: CASSLVGETTNEKLFF. The CDR3 bases are TGCGCCAGCAGCCTGGTGGGGGAGACGACTAATGAAAAACTGTTTTTT.

The gene calls are TRBV29-1 and TRBJ1-4, with TRBD1 identical over 7 bases. V shed 7 bases and J 7 bases; nucleotides not matched to a gene: 6. Germline CDR1 SQVTM, CDR2 ANQGSEA. The CDR3 covers 12 residues. CDR3 in DNA: TGCAGCGCACTGGGACAGACTGAAAAACTGTTTTTT. Translation: CSALGQTEKLFF.

The J gene is TRBJ1-1, the V gene TRBV30, with D maybe TRBD1 (6 bases). Trimming took off 2 bases at V and 1 base at J, with 8 bases between the two ends. Per germline, CDR1 GTSNPN and CDR2 SVGIG (reference sequence). The CDR3 spans 13 residues. The CDR3 sequence is CAWSLQGNTEAFF. In DNA form, the CDR3 reads TGTGCCTGGAGTTTACAGGGGAACACTGAAGCTTTCTTT. The full variable domain, its missing parts supplied by reference TRBV30 and TRBJ1-1, is SQTIHQWPATLVQPVGSPLSLECTVEGTSNPNLYWYRQAAGRGLQLLFYSVGIGQISSEVPQNLSASRPQDRQFILSSKKLLLSDSGFYLCAWSLQGNTEAFFGQGTRLTVV.

This chain connects TRBV10-3 to TRBJ1-2, with D unresolved. From germline, CDR1 is ENHRY and CDR2 SYGVKD. The CDR3 spans 13 residues. Between the trimmed V and J ends, which lost 3 bases and 8 bases, there was a span of 13 bases. This CDR3 reads CAISDQLVRGYTF. In DNA form, the CDR3 reads TGTGCCATCAGTGATCAACTCGTTCGGGGCTACACCTTC.

This chain connects TRBV28 to TRBJ2-6; no clear D. Germline CDR1 MDHEN, CDR2 SYDVKM. V was clipped by 0 bases and J by 0 bases, with 6 bases between them. The CDR3 has 16 amino acids. The CDR3 region is CASSLWRRSGANVLTF. The CDR3 DNA reads as TGTGCCAGCAGTTTATGGCGGCGCTCTGGGGCCAACGTCCTGACTTTC. The whole variable domain, filled in from reference TRBV28 and TRBJ2-6, reads DVKVTQSSRYLVKRTGEKVFLECVQDMDHENMFWYRQDPGLGLRLIYFSYDVKMKEKGDIPEGYSVSREKKERFSLILESASTNQTSMYLCASSLWRRSGANVLTFGAGSRLTVL.

The rearrangement uses TRBV5-1 and TRBJ1-6; 7 positions agree with TRBD1. Germline CDR1 SGHRS, CDR2 YFSETQ. V lost 1 base and J lost 5; bases outside the gene matches: 9. This CDR3 region has 17 residues. CDR3 loop: CASSLSSGGGNNSPLHF. Here the CDR3 DNA reads TGCGCCAGCAGCTTGTCGTCAGGGGGAGGAAATAATTCACCCCTCCACTTT.

V is TRBV7-2 and J is TRBJ1-3, with D tentatively TRBD1 (6 bases). The CDR3 length is 15 residues. Germline CDR1 is SGHTA and CDR2 is FQGNSA. Trimming took off 3 bases at V and 4 bases at J, with 13 bases between the two ends. The CDR3 coding sequence is TGTGCCAGCAGCTTGAGGGGGGGACAAGGAAACACCATATATTTT. It codes for CASSLRGGQGNTIYF.

This chain uses TRBV28 with TRBJ2-2; D assignment may be TRBD1 or TRBD2 (5 bases each). V lost 3 bases and J lost 6, with 8 bases in between. The CDR3 contains 13 residues. CDR1 is MDHEN and CDR2 is SYDVKM in the germline V gene. The DNA of the CDR3 is TGTGCCAGCAGTTTGGGGGTCCCCGGGGAGCTGTTTTTT. Translated: CASSLGVPGELFF.